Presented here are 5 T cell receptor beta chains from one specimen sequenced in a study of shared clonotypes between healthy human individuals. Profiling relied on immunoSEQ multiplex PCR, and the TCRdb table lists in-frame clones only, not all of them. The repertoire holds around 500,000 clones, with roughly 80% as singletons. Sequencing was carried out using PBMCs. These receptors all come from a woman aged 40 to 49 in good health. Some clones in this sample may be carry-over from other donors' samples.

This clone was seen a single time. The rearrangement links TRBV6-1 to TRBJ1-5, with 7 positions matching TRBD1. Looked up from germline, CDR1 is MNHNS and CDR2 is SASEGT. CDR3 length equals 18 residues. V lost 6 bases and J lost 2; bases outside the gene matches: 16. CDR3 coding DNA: TGTGCCAGCAGCGAATTCCGACAGGGTTTTATTCGCAATCAGCCCCAGCATTTT. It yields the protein CASSEFRQGFIRNQPQHF.

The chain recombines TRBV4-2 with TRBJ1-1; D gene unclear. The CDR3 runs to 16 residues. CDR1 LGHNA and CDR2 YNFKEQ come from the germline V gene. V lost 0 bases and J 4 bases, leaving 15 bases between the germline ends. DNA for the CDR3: TGTGCCAGCAGCCAAGATCGGATCCGGGGAGGCACTGAAGCTTTCTTT. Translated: CASSQDRIRGGTEAFF.

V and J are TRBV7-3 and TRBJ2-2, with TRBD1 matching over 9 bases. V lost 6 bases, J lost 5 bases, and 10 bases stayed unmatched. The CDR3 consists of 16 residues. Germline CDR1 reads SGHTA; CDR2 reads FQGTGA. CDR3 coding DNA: TGTGCCAGCAGACATACAGGGGGCGCCGGGACCGGGGAGCTGTTTTTT. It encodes CASRHTGGAGTGELFF.

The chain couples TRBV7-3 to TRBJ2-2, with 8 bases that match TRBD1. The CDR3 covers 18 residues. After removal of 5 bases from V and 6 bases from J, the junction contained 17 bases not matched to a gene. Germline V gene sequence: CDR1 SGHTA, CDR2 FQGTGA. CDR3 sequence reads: CASSPIPGQGTGPGELFF. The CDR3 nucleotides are TGTGCCAGCAGCCCAATCCCCGGACAGGGAACAGGACCCGGGGAGCTGTTTTTT.

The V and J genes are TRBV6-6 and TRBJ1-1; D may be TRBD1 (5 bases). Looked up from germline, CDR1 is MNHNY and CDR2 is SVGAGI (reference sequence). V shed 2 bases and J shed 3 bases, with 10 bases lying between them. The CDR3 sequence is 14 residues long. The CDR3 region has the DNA TGTGCCAGCAGTTACGGAGGGGCGGACACTGAAGCTTTCTTT. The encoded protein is CASSYGGADTEAFF.